These 24 T cell receptor beta chains were all obtained from the same sample, sequenced in a study of shared clonotypes between healthy human individuals. Clones were read by immunoSEQ multiplex PCR, and TCRdb kept only the in-frame ones, dropping some. The table has around 1.5 million clones, roughly 98% seen once. The sample was naive CD4+ T cells sorted from blood. Subset denoted: CD45RA+ positively selected. The receptors originated from a man aged 25-40 years in good health.

The chain carries TRBV28 and TRBJ2-5; tentatively, D is TRBD2 (6 bases). Germline V gene lookup returns CDR1 MDHEN and CDR2 SYDVKM. Trimming left V 3 bases short and J 4 bases short, with 18 bases between. The CDR3 runs to 16 residues. In nucleotides, the CDR3 is TGTGCCAGCAGTTTTCTAGCGTGGGGGAAGATAGAGACCCAGTACTTC. Its translation: CASSFLAWGKIETQYF.

V is TRBV23-1 and J is TRBJ2-2; TRBD1 matches 9 bases. TRBV23-1 is sorted into the ORF group, with uncertain function. CDR3 length: 15 amino acids. The V and J ends lost 1 base and 5 bases, in that order; junction bases with no gene match: 2. Here the CDR3 reads CASSQFGTGTGELFF. The CDR3 DNA follows: TGCGCCAGCAGTCAATTTGGGACAGGGACCGGGGAGCTGTTTTTT.

V and J are TRBV28 and TRBJ2-3, with D unresolved. Germline V gives CDR1 MDHEN, CDR2 SYDVKM. The CDR3 totals 12 residues. Deletions cut 3 bases from V and 7 bases from J, with 8 bases between. The CDR3 reads CASSFPANTQYF. CDR3 coding DNA: TGTGCCAGCAGTTTCCCCGCAAATACGCAGTATTTT. Variable domain in full (rest from reference TRBV28 and TRBJ2-3): DVKVTQSSRYLVKRTGEKVFLECVQDMDHENMFWYRQDPGLGLRLIYFSYDVKMKEKGDIPEGYSVSREKKERFSLILESASTNQTSMYLCASSFPANTQYFGPGTRLTVL.

V gene TRBV7-2 combines with J gene TRBJ2-6, with 8 bases fitting TRBD1. This CDR3 spans 19 amino acids. V was clipped by 5 bases and J by 2 bases; unmatched bases: 14. The germline V gene has CDR1 SGHTA and CDR2 FQGNSA. The CDR3 is CASSLAGTGTLPGANVLTF. The CDR3 DNA is TGTGCCAGCAGCCTGGCCGGGACAGGTACTCTTCCTGGGGCCAACGTCCTGACTTTC.

V and J are TRBV28 and TRBJ2-1, with 9 bases matching TRBD2. Germline V gives CDR1 MDHEN, CDR2 SYDVKM. Unmatched junction bases numbered 14, after V lost 3 bases and J lost 14 bases. The CDR3 sequence is 15 residues long. The chain's CDR3 is CASSFISGSPRVKFF. The CDR3 coding sequence is TGTGCCAGCAGTTTTATTAGCGGGAGCCCTCGAGTGAAGTTCTTC.

The table lists this clone with a count of one. The sample contains more than one DNA sequence encoding this CDR3. This chain connects TRBV25-1 to TRBJ2-7; possible D gene TRBD1, 6 bases. Deletions cut 4 bases from V and 4 bases from J, with 8 bases between. Per germline, CDR1 MGHDK and CDR2 SYGVNS. The CDR3 is 12 residues long. The CDR3 region is CASSGTGYEQYF. The CDR3 DNA follows: TGTGCCAGCAGTGGCACAGGGTACGAGCAGTACTTC.

The chain links TRBV5-6 to TRBJ2-7, with 7 nucleotides matching TRBD1. This CDR3 has 13 amino acids. Germline V gives CDR1 SGHDT, CDR2 YYEEEE. Losses at the gene ends were 0 bases for V and 5 bases for J; bases not matched to a gene: 2. The CDR3, as DNA: TGTGCCAGCAGCTTGGTCGACAGGGACGAGCAGTACTTC. Translating it yields CASSLVDRDEQYF.

The chain employs TRBV2 and TRBJ2-1, with TRBD2 matching over 10 bases. This CDR3 region has 17 residues. After removal of 7 bases from V and 5 bases from J, the junction contained 14 bases not matched to a gene. Looked up from germline, CDR1 is SNHLY and CDR2 is FYNNEI. The CDR3 is CASNRRIAGGRNNEQFF. The CDR3 DNA follows: TGTGCCAGCAACCGCCGGATAGCGGGAGGACGAAACAATGAGCAGTTCTTC.

The V call is TRBV7-2, the J call TRBJ2-2; TRBD2 aligns across 10 bases. The CDR3 is 16 amino acids. CDR1 is SGHTA and CDR2 is FQGNSA in the germline V gene. V shed 5 bases and J 9 bases; nucleotides not matched to a gene: 12. CDR3 bases: TGTGCCAGCAGCACTACAGCGAGCGGGAGGGCCCGGGAGCTGTTTTTT. Translating gives CASSTTASGRARELFF. Together with reference TRBV7-2 and TRBJ2-2, the CDR3 gives the full variable domain: GAGVSQSPSNKVTEKGKDVELRCDPISGHTALYWYRQSLGQGLEFLIYFQGNSAPDKSGLPSDRFSAERTGGSVSTLTIQRTQQEDSAVYLCASSTTASGRARELFFGEGSRLTVL.

The J gene is TRBJ2-7, the V gene TRBV5-6; tentatively, D is TRBD1 or TRBD2 (5 bases each). V lost 0 bases, J lost 7 bases, and 20 bases lay in between. Germline values: CDR1 SGHDT, CDR2 YYEEEE. The CDR3 has 16 residues. The chain's CDR3 is CASSLVRDGARPEQYF. In DNA form, the CDR3 reads TGTGCCAGCAGCTTGGTACGGGACGGGGCCCGACCAGAGCAGTACTTC.

The chain links TRBV10-1 to TRBJ2-3; D ambiguous. Germline V gene data show CDR1 as WNHNN and CDR2 as SYGVQD (reference sequence). Between the trimmed V and J ends, which lost 3 bases and 6 bases, there was a span of 4 bases. The CDR3 sequence is 11 residues long. For the CDR3, the DNA is TGCGCCAGCAGTGATCGGGATACGCAGTATTTT. It specifies CASSDRDTQYF.

This clone was seen just once. In DNA, the CDR3 is TGTGCCAGCAGCTTAAATTTCAAGGGCCCAGATACGCAGTATTTT. Translated, it gives CASSLNFKGPDTQYF. This sequence joins TRBV11-2 and TRBJ2-3; no clear D gene. Trimming pared 2 bases from V and 4 bases from J, leaving 13 bases between. Germline CDR1 SGHAT, CDR2 FQNNGV. The CDR3 spans 15 residues. The full variable domain, rest sourced from reference TRBV11-2 and TRBJ2-3, is EAGVAQSPRYKIIEKRQSVAFWCNPISGHATLYWYQQILGQGPKLLIQFQNNGVVDDSQLPKDRFSAERLKGVDSTLKIQPAKLEDSAVYLCASSLNFKGPDTQYFGPGTRLTVL.

The chain carries TRBV18 and TRBJ1-4; D is unclear. Trimming removed 3 bases from V and 4 bases from J, with 18 bases in between. The CDR3 is 17 amino acids. Germline CDR1 is KGHSH and CDR2 is LQKENI. CDR3 bases: TGTGCCAGCTCACCCCAGCGCGCAGGCCCCATTAATGAAAAACTGTTTTTT. Its protein product is CASSPQRAGPINEKLFF. Using reference TRBV18 and TRBJ1-4 for the parts outside the CDR3, the full variable domain is NAGVMQNPRHLVRRRGQEARLRCSPMKGHSHVYWYRQLPEEGLKFMVYLQKENIIDESGMPKERFSAEFPKEGPSILRIQQVVRGDSAAYFCASSPQRAGPINEKLFFGSGTQLSVL.

The chain employs TRBV9 and TRBJ2-7; D remains ambiguous. Trimming took off 1 base at V and 2 bases at J, with 10 bases between the two ends. Germline values: CDR1 SGDLS, CDR2 YYNGEE. The CDR3 has 14 residues. CDR3 residues: CASSVSYGPYEQYF. The CDR3 region has the DNA TGTGCCAGCAGCGTATCCTACGGACCCTACGAGCAGTACTTC. Drawing the rest from reference TRBV9 and TRBJ2-7, the complete variable domain is DSGVTQTPKHLITATGQRVTLRCSPRSGDLSVYWYQQSLDQGLQFLIQYYNGEERAKGNILERFSAQQFPDLHSELNLSSLELGDSALYFCASSVSYGPYEQYFGPGTRLTVT.

J is TRBJ2-3 and V is TRBV18; D is ambiguous. Germline CDR1 is KGHSH and CDR2 is LQKENI. V was cut by 2 bases and J by 2 bases, with 14 bases left in between. The CDR3 consists of 16 residues. CDR3 region: CASSPGHPGITDTQYF. CDR3 DNA: TGTGCCAGCTCACCAGGTCACCCTGGGATCACAGATACGCAGTATTTT.

The gene calls are TRBV2 and TRBJ2-2; D unresolved. This CDR3 has 14 residues. Germline loops: CDR1 SNHLY, CDR2 FYNNEI. V shed 6 bases and J shed 3 bases, with 11 bases lying between them. CDR3 DNA sequence: TGTGCCAGCAGATCACGGACGGACACCGGGGAGCTGTTTTTT. Its translation is CASRSRTDTGELFF.

The rearrangement joins TRBV2 to TRBJ1-4; perhaps TRBD1 as D (5 bases). The CDR3 extends over 18 amino acids. Germline CDR1 SNHLY, CDR2 FYNNEI. Trimming left V 6 bases short and J 5 bases short, with 25 bases between. The chain's CDR3 is CASSRLEWGDSKNEKLFF. CDR3 DNA sequence: TGTGCCAGCAGCCGTTTAGAGTGGGGAGACAGCAAGAATGAAAAACTGTTTTTT.

The chain joins TRBV9 to TRBJ1-1; D perhaps matches TRBD1 (6 bases). The CDR3 extends over 16 amino acids. V was shortened by 3 bases and J by 6 bases, with 21 bases between the two germline ends. Per germline, CDR1 SGDLS and CDR2 YYNGEE. This CDR3 is CASSGFTREGDPEAFF. CDR3 bases: TGTGCCAGCAGCGGGTTTACCAGGGAGGGGGATCCTGAAGCTTTCTTT.

This chain links TRBV7-9 with TRBJ2-5; the D call may be TRBD1 or TRBD2 (5 bases each). Between the trimmed V and J ends, which lost 5 bases and 4 bases, there was a span of 23 bases. Germline-derived CDR1 and CDR2 are SEHNR and FQNEAQ (reference sequence). CDR3 length equals 17 residues. CDR3 bases: TGTGCCAGCAGCCCGGCTTTATTGGGGGTCAACGGAGAGACCCAGTACTTC. It codes for CASSPALLGVNGETQYF.

The chain recombines TRBV19 with TRBJ2-7; the D is unclear. Between the trimmed V and J ends, which lost 3 bases and 2 bases, there was a span of 8 bases. Germline assignment: CDR1 LNHDA and CDR2 SQIVND (reference sequence). This CDR3 contains 13 residues. The CDR3 protein is CASSIIHAYEQYF. The DNA for the CDR3 is TGTGCCAGTAGTATCATACACGCCTACGAGCAGTACTTC.

The CDR3 DNA reads TGCGCCAGCAGCTTGGGGCAGGGGGTGGGCACTGAAGCTTTCTTT. Protein: CASSLGQGVGTEAFF. The rearrangement joins TRBV5-1 to TRBJ1-1; 7 nucleotides agree with TRBD1. Germline CDR1 reads SGHRS; CDR2 reads YFSETQ. Germline trimming cut 0 bases from V and 4 bases from J; bases unmatched to any gene: 6. The CDR3 loop spans 15 amino acids. Based on the CDR3 plus reference TRBV5-1 and TRBJ1-1, the full variable domain is KAGVTQTPRYLIKTRGQQVTLSCSPISGHRSVSWYQQTPGQGLQFLFEYFSETQRNKGNFPGRFSGRQFSNSRSEMNVSTLELGDSALYLCASSLGQGVGTEAFFGQGTRLTVV.

The chain is built from TRBV27 and TRBJ1-4; no firm D call. V lost 4 bases and J lost 2, with 14 bases in between. The CDR3 contains 16 residues. Germline CDR1 MNHEY, CDR2 SMNVEV (reference sequence). The CDR3 coding sequence is TGTGCCAGCAGTTCCAAGTTGGGCCGGACTAATGAAAAACTGTTTTTT. Its translation: CASSSKLGRTNEKLFF.

The chain uses TRBV18 and TRBJ1-5; D gene unclear. Germline CDR1 and CDR2: KGHSH and LQKENI. The CDR3 covers 15 residues. V lost 0 bases and J 3 bases, leaving 9 bases between the germline ends. CDR3 in DNA: TGTGCCAGCTCACCACCGGGCCGATTCAATCAGCCCCAGCATTTT. Its translation is CASSPPGRFNQPQHF.

V gene TRBV6-6 combines with J gene TRBJ2-5, with a tentative D call TRBD2 (7 bases). The CDR3 has 14 amino acids. Germline CDR1 and CDR2: MNHNY and SVGAGI (reference sequence). The V gene lost 7 bases and the J gene lost 4 bases, with 16 bases spanning the gap. Here the CDR3 reads CASTRGANTETQYF. The CDR3, as DNA: TGTGCCAGCACCCGGGGGGCCAACACAGAGACCCAGTACTTC.